The 20 T cell receptor beta chains presented below share a single source sample, sequenced in a study of blood T cell repertoires in COVID-19. Profiling relied on immunoSEQ multiplex PCR, and the TCRdb table lists in-frame clones only, not all of them. The sample records hundreds of thousands of clones, approximately 82% being singletons. Sequencing was performed on peripheral blood. These receptors originate from a woman older than 75 with acute or convalescent COVID-19.

V usage is TRBV24-1 and J usage is TRBJ1-1; D not certain. The CDR3 is 13 amino acids. V gave up 1 base and J gave up 3 bases, with 5 bases separating them. In germline, CDR1 is KGHDR, CDR2 SFDVKD. CDR3 loop: CATSDFGDTEAFF. The CDR3 bases are TGTGCCACCAGTGATTTCGGGGACACTGAAGCTTTCTTT.

This clone has just one count. The V call is TRBV6-1, the J call TRBJ1-2; 9 bases line up with TRBD1. Germline V lookup: CDR1 MNHNS, CDR2 SASEGT. V shed 3 bases and J 9 bases; nucleotides not matched to a gene: 8. The CDR3 consists of 14 residues. CDR3 sequence reads: CASSEGTGTRSYTF. CDR3 in DNA: TGTGCCAGCAGTGAGGGGACAGGGACACGTAGCTACACCTTC.

This chain connects TRBV12-3 or TRBV12-4 to TRBJ1-1; tentative D call: TRBD1 (5 bases). There are 13 residues in the CDR3. V was shortened by 0 bases and J by 10 bases, with 12 bases between the two germline ends. CDR3 protein: CASSLAPRRGAFF. As DNA, the CDR3 is TGTGCCAGCAGTTTAGCCCCTCGGAGGGGAGCTTTCTTT.

The chain combines TRBV3-1 (or the pseudogene TRBV3-2) with TRBJ2-3; 9 nucleotides align to TRBD1. Trimming removed 7 bases from V and 5 bases from J; junction bases left unmatched: 7. This CDR3 region has 14 residues. The germline CDR1 and CDR2 sequences are LGHDT and YNNKEL (reference sequence). CDR3 sequence (DNA): TGTGCCAGCACCCCGACAGGGGGTATAGATACGCAGTATTTT. Translated: CASTPTGGIDTQYF.

This clone was found once. The chain carries TRBV2 and TRBJ2-5; possible D gene TRBD2, 6 bases. With 0 bases removed from V and 13 bases from J, the gap between germline ends came to 15 bases. Germline-derived CDR1 and CDR2 are SNHLY and FYNNEI. This CDR3 is built from 13 residues. The CDR3 sequence is CASSEATFLGGYF. The CDR3 region has the DNA TGTGCCAGCAGTGAAGCGACCTTCCTGGGGGGGTACTTC.

This chain links TRBV21-1 with TRBJ2-7; TRBD2 was called by the table and not checked on the DNA. TRBV21-1 is tagged as a pseudogene. The CDR3 is made up of 16 amino acids. This CDR3 reads CASSKIRGGRTYEQYF. CDR3 sequence (DNA): TGTGCCAGCAGCAAAATTAGGGGGGGCCGGACCTACGAGCAGTACTTC.

This sequence joins TRBV5-1 and TRBJ1-4; 12 positions agree with TRBD1. Germline CDR1 is SGHRS and CDR2 is YFSETQ. The CDR3 runs 18 residues. Trimming removed 3 bases from V and 0 bases from J; junction bases left unmatched: 6. CDR3 region: CASSSGTGGLATNEKLFF. Written as DNA, the CDR3 is TGCGCCAGCAGCTCCGGGACAGGGGGCCTTGCAACTAATGAAAAACTGTTTTTT.

The J gene is TRBJ2-5, the V gene TRBV7-2, with TRBD2 matching 8 bases. The CDR3 spans 12 residues. Germline CDR1 is SGHTA and CDR2 is FQGNSA. Unmatched junction bases numbered 1, after V lost 8 bases and J lost 2 bases. CDR3 DNA: TGTGCCAGCCGGGGGGGTCAAGAGACCCAGTACTTC. This gives the protein CASRGGQETQYF.

A few counts support this clone. The chain employs TRBV9 and TRBJ1-1, with D possibly being TRBD1 (5 bases). This CDR3 comprises 13 residues. Germline lookup yields CDR1 SGDLS and CDR2 YYNGEE. V lost 0 bases, J lost 5 bases, and 8 bases lay in between. The CDR3 coding sequence is TGTGCCAGCAGCGTAGGGACACGTACTGAAGCTTTCTTT. Amino acid sequence: CASSVGTRTEAFF.

The chain carries TRBV19 and TRBJ1-2; 9 bases agree with TRBD1. The V gene end was trimmed by 11 bases and the J gene end by 6 bases; junction bases not matched to a gene: 10. The germline V gene has CDR1 LNHDA and CDR2 SQIVND (reference sequence). CDR3 length equals 13 residues. As DNA, the CDR3 is TGTGCCGGCCGCATTACAGGGGGCCATGGCTACACCTTC. It encodes CAGRITGGHGYTF.

This clone was seen a handful of times. The V call is TRBV19, the J call TRBJ2-2; no clear D gene. Germline V lookup: CDR1 LNHDA, CDR2 SQIVND (reference sequence). CDR3 length equals 13 residues. Trimming cost V 4 bases and J 4 bases, with 7 bases left between them. CDR3 bases: TGTGCCAGTAGTACCCAATCCACCGGGGAGCTGTTTTTT. Amino acid sequence: CASSTQSTGELFF.

V is TRBV24-1 and J is TRBJ2-2; TRBD1 matches at 8 bases. The CDR3 loop spans 18 amino acids. CDR1 is KGHDR, CDR2 SFDVKD, per germline. V trimming: 0 bases; J trimming: 4 bases; junction bases outside the gene matches: 9. The CDR3 bases are TGTGCCACCAGTGATTTGCCCGACAGGGGTCGGGGCACCGGGGAGCTGTTTTTT. Encoded protein: CATSDLPDRGRGTGELFF.

The V gene is TRBV7-3, the J gene TRBJ1-1; no clear D. CDR1 and CDR2 (germline): SGHTA, FQGTGA. The CDR3 spans 15 residues. Trimming left V 5 bases short and J 2 bases short, with 15 bases between. Written as DNA, the CDR3 is TGTGCCAGCAGCCGCACACCTGTCCCTAACACTGAAGCTTTCTTT. Protein: CASSRTPVPNTEAFF.

This chain links TRBV6-4 with TRBJ2-3; TRBD2 aligns across 7 bases. The CDR3 has 14 amino acids. Germline V CDR1 and CDR2: MRHNA, SNTAGT. Unmatched junction bases numbered 4, after V lost 5 bases and J lost 2 bases. The CDR3 DNA reads TGTGCCAGCAGTCTCACTAGCGACACAGATACGCAGTATTTT. It specifies CASSLTSDTDTQYF.

The rearrangement joins TRBV4-2 to TRBJ1-5; D is unresolved. From germline, CDR1 is LGHNA and CDR2 YNFKEQ. This CDR3 is 15 amino acids long. Trimming left V 6 bases short and J 4 bases short, with 16 bases between. The CDR3 here is CASSGGLSGNQPQHF. Here the CDR3 DNA reads TGTGCCAGCAGTGGAGGGCTGAGTGGGAATCAGCCCCAGCATTTT.

The V gene is TRBV19, the J gene TRBJ2-1, with D tentatively TRBD2 (5 bases). Germline V CDR1 and CDR2: LNHDA, SQIVND (reference sequence). The CDR3 runs 13 residues. Trimming stripped 6 bases from V and 14 bases from J, with 20 bases between. The CDR3 DNA sequence: TGTGCCAGTAGCTCCCCGGCGGGCGAGATGAAGTTCTTC. The encoded protein is CASSSPAGEMKFF.

The CDR3 loop is CASGEGQSPLSPLHF. CDR3 coding DNA: TGTGCTAGTGGGGAGGGGCAGTCGCCTCTATCACCCCTCCACTTT. J is TRBJ1-6 and V is TRBV12-5; TRBD1 is a possible D gene (5 bases). Germline-derived CDR1 and CDR2 are LGHNT and FRNRAP. The V and J ends lost 6 bases and 10 bases respectively, with 19 bases between them. This CDR3 comprises 15 residues.

V gene TRBV3-1 (or the pseudogene TRBV3-2) combines with J gene TRBJ1-3, with 8 bases identical to TRBD1. V was pared by 0 bases and J by 4 bases, with 5 bases of the junction left unmatched. Germline CDR1 is LGHDT and CDR2 is YNNKEL (reference sequence). CDR3 length: 16 residues. The CDR3 sequence: CASSQDRTGGGNTIYF. The CDR3 region has the DNA TGTGCCAGCAGCCAAGATCGTACAGGGGGAGGAAACACCATATATTTT.

This sequence joins TRBV7-9 and TRBJ2-1; perhaps TRBD2 as D (6 bases). The germline V gene has CDR1 SEHNR and CDR2 FQNEAQ (reference sequence). Trimming took 5 bases from V and 3 from J, leaving 17 bases between them. The CDR3 runs to 16 residues. The CDR3 nucleotides are TGTGCCAGCAGCGGCCGGGCTAGCGCAAACTACAATGAGCAGTTCTTC. This translates into CASSGRASANYNEQFF.

This clone was recorded only once. J is TRBJ1-2 and V is TRBV25-1, with D possibly matching TRBD1 (6 bases). V was cut by 6 bases and J by 8 bases, with 16 bases left in between. This CDR3 spans 13 amino acids. Germline V gene lookup returns CDR1 MGHDK and CDR2 SYGVNS. CDR3 sequence: CASRDSFRGGYTF. For the CDR3, the DNA is TGTGCCAGCAGGGACAGTTTTCGAGGGGGCTACACCTTC.